These 14 T cell receptor beta chains share one sample of origin, sequenced in a study of early T cells in non-severe SARS-CoV-2 infection. One entry per CDR3 protein results from TCRdb running MiXCR on the 5' RACE reads. The table lists tens of thousands of distinct CDR3 sequences, about 9.1% of them singletons. The sequencing here drew on whole blood, taken at baseline. The receptor set was obtained from an adult who was a healthcare worker with PCR-confirmed SARS-CoV-2 infection or an uninfected control (not recorded which).

The V gene is TRBV29-1, the J gene TRBJ2-4; 10 nucleotides line up with TRBD2. The V gene end was trimmed by 7 bases and the J gene end by 7 bases; junction bases not matched to a gene: 7. Germline CDR1 and CDR2: SQVTM and ANQGSEA. The CDR3 length is 13 residues. This CDR3 reads CSATLAGENIQYF. In DNA, the CDR3 is TGCAGCGCTACCCTAGCGGGAGAGAACATTCAGTACTTC.

This clonotype was picked up many times. The V call is TRBV27, the J call TRBJ2-7; perhaps TRBD1 as D (6 bases). The germline V gene encodes CDR1 MNHEY and CDR2 SMNVEV (reference sequence). CDR3 length equals 13 residues. Trimming left V 6 bases short and J 1 base short, with 10 bases between. CDR3 coding DNA: TGTGCCAGCAGGACCCAGGGGTCCTACGAGCAGTACTTC. This translates into CASRTQGSYEQYF.

This clonotype showed up many times. At one end the junction does not follow the germline gene, possibly because of a read error. The chain is built from TRBV27 and TRBJ1-1, with TRBD1 as a possible D gene (6 bases). The germline V gene has CDR1 MNHEY and CDR2 SMNVEV (reference sequence). CDR3 length equals 15 residues. The CDR3 spells CASSSTDRANTEVFF. CDR3 nucleotide sequence: TGTGCCAGCAGTTCTACGGACAGAGCGAACACTGAAGTTTTCTTT.

The chain joins TRBV23-1 to TRBJ2-2; possible D gene TRBD1, 5 bases. TRBV23-1 is identified as an open reading frame with a role that is uncertain. CDR3 length equals 16 residues. The V and J ends lost 2 bases and 0 bases respectively, with 10 bases between them. The CDR3 DNA reads as TGCGCCAGCAGTCAAAGGCTGACAGCGAACACCGGGGAGCTGTTTTTT. Protein product: CASSQRLTANTGELFF.

This clonotype has at least ten counts. The chain carries TRBV7-2 and TRBJ1-2; no clear D. Germline values: CDR1 SGHTA, CDR2 FQGNSA. Trimming removed 1 base from V and 4 bases from J, with 16 bases in between. This CDR3 contains 16 residues. In DNA, the CDR3 is TGTGCCAGCAGCTTAGTTATTCAGGCTGGAGGCTATGGCTACACCTTC. Its translation is CASSLVIQAGGYGYTF. Full variable domain (missing parts from reference TRBV7-2 and TRBJ1-2): GAGVSQSPSNKVTEKGKDVELRCDPISGHTALYWYRQSLGQGLEFLIYFQGNSAPDKSGLPSDRFSAERTGGSVSTLTIQRTQQEDSAVYLCASSLVIQAGGYGYTFGSGTRLTVV.

This clonotype was found many times. The chain employs TRBV7-8 and TRBJ1-1; possibly TRBD1 for D (5 bases). The length of the CDR3 is 13 residues. CDR1 and CDR2 from the germline V gene are SGHVS and FQNEAQ. V shed 5 bases and J shed 7 bases, with 14 bases lying between them. The CDR3 DNA is TGTGCCAGCAGCCTGGGAGGGACTGGTGAAGCTTTCTTT. Encoded protein: CASSLGGTGEAFF.

This clonotype showed up many times. The chain couples TRBV28 to TRBJ2-3; 7 bases map to TRBD2. Germline V gene data show CDR1 as MDHEN and CDR2 as SYDVKM. The CDR3 spans 14 residues. After removal of 2 bases from V and 4 bases from J, the junction contained 3 bases not matched to a gene. CDR3: CASSLGGSADTQYF. The CDR3 DNA reads as TGTGCCAGCAGTTTAGGCGGGAGTGCAGATACGCAGTATTTT.

This clonotype was counted many times. V usage is TRBV7-9 and J usage is TRBJ2-7, with a tentative D call TRBD2 (5 bases). This CDR3 has 10 amino acids. The germline CDR1 and CDR2 sequences are SEHNR and FQNEAQ (reference sequence). In DNA form, the CDR3 reads TGTGGACGGGGTTCCTACGAGCAGTACTTC. It translates to CGRGSYEQYF.

J is TRBJ2-3 and V is TRBV20-1; TRBD1 might be the D (5 bases). The V end lost 6 bases, the J end lost 2 bases, and 18 bases lay between the germline ends. The germline V gene has CDR1 DFQATT and CDR2 SNEGSKA (reference sequence). CDR3 length: 15 amino acids. The DNA for the CDR3 is TGCAGTGCCACCCCCTTGACAGCCTCCACAGATACGCAGTATTTT. This translates into CSATPLTASTDTQYF.

This clonotype was seen a handful of times. This chain connects TRBV4-1 to TRBJ2-1, with D unresolved. The V gene lost 2 bases and the J gene lost 6 bases, with 20 bases spanning the gap. The V gene's germline CDR1 is MGHRA and CDR2 YSYEKL. The CDR3 has 17 residues. The CDR3: CASSQLFTQAGFNEQFF. The CDR3 coding sequence is TGCGCCAGCAGCCAACTTTTTACCCAGGCCGGATTCAATGAGCAGTTCTTC.

V gene TRBV29-1 combines with J gene TRBJ1-1; no clear D. This CDR3 comprises 12 residues. With 7 bases removed from V and 5 bases from J, the gap between germline ends came to 14 bases. The germline gives CDR1 SQVTM, CDR2 ANQGSEA. The DNA of the CDR3 is TGCAGCGGGACGGATCCGCGGACTGAAGCTTTCTTT. Protein product: CSGTDPRTEAFF.

This clonotype came up a few times. The chain couples TRBV12-3 or TRBV12-4 to TRBJ2-5; 7 nucleotides align to TRBD1. The CDR3 covers 15 residues. Unmatched junction bases numbered 2, after V lost 0 bases and J lost 1 base. The CDR3 sequence: CASSLADRLQETQYF. The CDR3 nucleotides are TGTGCCAGCAGTTTAGCGGACAGGCTCCAAGAGACCCAGTACTTC.

This clonotype was observed a few times. This rearrangement joins TRBV12-3 or TRBV12-4 to TRBJ1-5; no reliable D call. This CDR3 is 14 amino acids long. With 3 bases removed from V and 6 bases from J, the gap between germline ends came to 12 bases. CDR3: CASSLGMSSQPQHF. The CDR3 bases are TGTGCCAGCAGTTTGGGTATGAGTAGTCAGCCCCAGCATTTT.

This clonotype appeared many times. The chain carries TRBV19 and TRBJ1-1, with D maybe TRBD1 (5 bases). Germline assignment: CDR1 LNHDA and CDR2 SQIVND (reference sequence). Trimming removed 2 bases at V and 7 bases at J, with 14 bases between. CDR3 length equals 14 residues. The CDR3 bases are TGTGCCAGTAGTATACATCTCAGGGCTGATGAAGCTTTCTTT. Residues: CASSIHLRADEAFF.